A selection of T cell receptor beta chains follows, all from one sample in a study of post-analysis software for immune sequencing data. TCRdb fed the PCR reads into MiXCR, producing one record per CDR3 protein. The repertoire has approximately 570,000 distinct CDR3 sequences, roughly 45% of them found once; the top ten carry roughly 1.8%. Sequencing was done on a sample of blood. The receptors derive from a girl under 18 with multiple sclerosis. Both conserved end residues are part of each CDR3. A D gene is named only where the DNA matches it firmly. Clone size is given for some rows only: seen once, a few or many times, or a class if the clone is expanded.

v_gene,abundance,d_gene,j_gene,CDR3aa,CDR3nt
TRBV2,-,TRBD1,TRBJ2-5,CASTYRTGAEETQYF,TGTGCCAGCACCTATCGGACAGGGGCCGAAGAGACCCAGTACTTC
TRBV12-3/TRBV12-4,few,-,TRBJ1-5,CASSFRWDQPQHF,TGTGCCAGCAGTTTCCGGTGGGATCAGCCCCAGCATTTT
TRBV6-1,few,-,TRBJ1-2,CASAREGYTF,TGTGCCAGCGCCCGTGAAGGCTACACCTTC
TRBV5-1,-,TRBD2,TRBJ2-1,CASSPSLTSGGDNEQFF,TGCGCCAGCAGCCCCTCGCTGACTAGCGGGGGGGATAATGAGCAGTTCTTC
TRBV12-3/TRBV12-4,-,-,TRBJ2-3,CASSPGQSSADMQYF,TGTGCCAGCAGTCCAGGACAGTCGAGCGCAGATATGCAGTATTTT
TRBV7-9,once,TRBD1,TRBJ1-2,CAGTGANYGYTF,TGTGCCGGGACAGGAGCTAACTATGGCTACACCTTC
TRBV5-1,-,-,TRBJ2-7,CASSLEGTIPDEQYF,TGCGCCAGCAGCTTGGAGGGGACAATACCAGACGAGCAGTACTTC
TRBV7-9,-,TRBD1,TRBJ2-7,CASSSSTGTGGGEQYF,TGTGCCAGCAGCTCAAGTACCGGGACAGGGGGCGGTGAGCAGTACTTC
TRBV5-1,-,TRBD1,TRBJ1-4,CASSLGTGAREKLFF,TGCGCCAGCAGCTTGGGAACAGGGGCTCGAGAAAAACTGTTTTTT
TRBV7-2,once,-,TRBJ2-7,CASSLGGQPRWYF,TGTGCCAGCAGCTTAGGTGGCCAGCCTAGATGGTACTTC
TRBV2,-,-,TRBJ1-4,CASSRDLREKLFF,TGTGCCAGCAGCCGGGACTTGAGGGAAAAACTGTTTTTT
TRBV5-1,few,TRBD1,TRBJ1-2,CASWDRVNGGYTF,TGCGCCAGCTGGGACAGGGTAAATGGAGGCTACACCTTC
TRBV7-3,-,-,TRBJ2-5,CASSLNRRGETQYF,TGTGCCAGCAGCTTAAACAGGCGGGGAGAGACCCAGTACTTC
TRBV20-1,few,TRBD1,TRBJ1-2,CSARGDRDSYGYTF,TGCAGTGCTAGAGGGGACAGGGACAGTTATGGCTACACCTTC
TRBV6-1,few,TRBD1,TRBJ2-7,CASTLMGQGSEQYF,TGTGCCAGCACTTTAATGGGACAGGGCTCCGAGCAGTACTTC
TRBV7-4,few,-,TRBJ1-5,CASSLLPGSSNQPQHF,TGTGCCAGCAGCTTATTACCGGGGAGTAGCAATCAGCCCCAGCATTTT
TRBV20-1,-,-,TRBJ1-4,CSARYRQNEKLFF,TGCAGTGCTAGATATCGTCAGAATGAAAAACTGTTTTTT
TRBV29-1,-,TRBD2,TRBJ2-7,CSVGGRASYEQYF,TGCAGCGTTGGCGGGAGGGCCTCCTACGAGCAGTACTTC
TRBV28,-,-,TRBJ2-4,CASSWGTGEKQYF,TGTGCCAGCAGTTGGGGAACAGGAGAAAAGCAGTACTTC
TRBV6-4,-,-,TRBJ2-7,CASSEETGGSYEQYF,TGTGCCAGCAGTGAAGAGACAGGAGGCTCCTACGAGCAGTACTTC
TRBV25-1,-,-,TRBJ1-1,CASISSTEAFF,TGTGCCAGCATATCAAGCACTGAAGCTTTCTTT
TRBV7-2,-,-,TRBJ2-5,CASSPQPAGQPQETQYF,TGTGCCAGCAGCCCCCAACCCGCGGGACAGCCTCAAGAGACCCAGTACTTC
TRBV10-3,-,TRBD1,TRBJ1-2,CAIHPGTGIYLGGYTF,TGTGCCATCCATCCCGGGACAGGGATTTACTTAGGTGGCTACACCTTC
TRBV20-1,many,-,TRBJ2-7,CSASPRQRPYEQYF,TGCAGTGCTAGTCCGCGACAGAGACCCTACGAGCAGTACTTC
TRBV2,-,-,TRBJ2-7,CASSVPGLEDYEQYF,TGTGCCAGCAGTGTACCGGGACTCGAAGACTACGAGCAGTACTTC
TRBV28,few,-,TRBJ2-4,CASSRDLAQYF,TGTGCCAGCAGTAGGGACCTTGCGCAGTACTTC
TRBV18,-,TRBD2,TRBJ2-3,CASSPLAGGADTQYF,TGTGCCAGCTCCCCACTAGCGGGTGGGGCAGATACGCAGTATTTT
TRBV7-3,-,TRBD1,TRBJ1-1,CASSRDRDLEAFF,TGTGCCAGCAGCCGGGACAGGGACCTTGAAGCTTTCTTT
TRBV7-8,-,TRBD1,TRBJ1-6,CASSLDRDGSPLHF,TGTGCCAGCAGTCTCGACAGGGACGGTTCACCCCTCCACTTT
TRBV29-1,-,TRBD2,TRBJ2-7,CSVTRGGSISYEQYF,TGCAGCGTAACTAGGGGAGGGTCGATCTCCTACGAGCAGTACTTC
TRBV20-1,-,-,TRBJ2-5,CSASSNAARETQYF,TGCAGTGCTAGTTCGAACGCAGCCAGGGAGACCCAGTACTTC
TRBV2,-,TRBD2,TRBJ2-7,CASSEAQAGLEQYF,TGTGCCAGCAGTGAAGCCCAAGCGGGGCTCGAGCAGTACTTC
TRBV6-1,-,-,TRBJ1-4,CASSDAGSATNEKLFF,TGTGCCAGCAGTGATGCGGGCAGTGCAACTAATGAAAAACTGTTTTTT
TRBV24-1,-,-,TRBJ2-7,CATSAPGTGTYEQYF,TGTGCCACCAGTGCCCCCGGGACTGGAACCTACGAGCAGTACTTC
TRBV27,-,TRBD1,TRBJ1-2,CASSLSPGTVFLGYGYTF,TGTGCCAGCAGTTTGTCGCCCGGGACAGTTTTTCTTGGCTATGGCTACACCTTC
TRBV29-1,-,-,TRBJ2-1,CSVGRDEQFF,TGCAGCGTTGGAAGGGATGAGCAGTTCTTC
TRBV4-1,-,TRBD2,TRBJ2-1,CASSQGLARGGDEQFF,TGCGCCAGCAGCCAAGGACTAGCGAGGGGTGGTGATGAGCAGTTCTTC
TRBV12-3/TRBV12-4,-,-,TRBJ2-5,CASSFAPPGETQYF,TGTGCCAGCAGTTTCGCCCCCCCGGGGGAGACCCAGTACTTC
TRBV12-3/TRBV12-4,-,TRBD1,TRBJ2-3,CASSAGQGPDTQYF,TGTGCCAGCAGTGCCGGACAGGGTCCAGATACGCAGTATTTT
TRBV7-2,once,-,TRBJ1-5,CASSQQSYSNQPQHF,TGTGCCAGCAGCCAACAGAGTTATAGCAATCAGCCCCAGCATTTT
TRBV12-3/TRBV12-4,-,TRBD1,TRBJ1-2,CASRRQGGGYTF,TGTGCCAGCAGGCGACAGGGAGGGGGCTACACCTTC
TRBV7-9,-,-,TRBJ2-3,CASSTDLYSTDTQYF,TGTGCCAGCAGCACTGACTTGTATAGCACAGATACGCAGTATTTT
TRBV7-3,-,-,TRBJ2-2,CASSLPDGTGELFF,TGTGCCAGTAGCTTGCCGGACGGGACCGGGGAGCTGTTTTTT
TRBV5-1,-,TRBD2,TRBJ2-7,CASSFGGESYEQYF,TGCGCCAGCAGCTTCGGGGGGGAGTCCTACGAGCAGTACTTC
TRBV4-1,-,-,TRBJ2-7,CASSQSHAAREQYF,TGCGCCAGCAGCCAATCCCACGCTGCCCGGGAGCAGTACTTC
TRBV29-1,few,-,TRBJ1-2,CSVGTGRNGYTF,TGCAGCGTTGGAACAGGGAGAAATGGCTACACCTTC
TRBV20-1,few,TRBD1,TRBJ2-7,CSAGTGIVYEQYF,TGCAGTGCTGGGACAGGGATCGTCTACGAGCAGTACTTC
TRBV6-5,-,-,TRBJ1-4,CASSFTGGKLFF,TGTGCCAGCAGTTTCACAGGCGGAAAACTGTTTTTT
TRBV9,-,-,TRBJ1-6,CASSEDRYNSPLHF,TGTGCCAGCAGCGAAGACCGGTATAATTCACCCCTCCACTTT
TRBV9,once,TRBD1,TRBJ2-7,CASSVGTGGTRDEQYF,TGTGCCAGCAGCGTAGGCACAGGGGGAACTAGAGACGAGCAGTACTTC
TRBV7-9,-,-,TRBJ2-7,CASSSTIVGPWATYEQYF,TGTGCCAGCAGCTCTACAATTGTGGGACCCTGGGCCACCTACGAGCAGTACTTC
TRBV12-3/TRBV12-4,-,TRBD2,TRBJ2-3,CASSSLPAGGPSTDTQYF,TGTGCCAGCAGCTCCCTACCGGCGGGAGGGCCTAGCACAGATACGCAGTATTTT
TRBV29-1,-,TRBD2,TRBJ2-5,CSVFLAGKETQYF,TGCAGCGTATTTCTAGCGGGTAAAGAGACCCAGTACTTC
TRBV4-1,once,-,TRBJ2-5,CASSQYSNEQYF,TGCGCCAGCAGCCAATATAGCAATGAGCAGTACTTC
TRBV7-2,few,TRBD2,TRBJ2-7,CASRTSGLSYEQYF,TGTGCCAGCAGGACTAGCGGGCTATCCTACGAGCAGTACTTC
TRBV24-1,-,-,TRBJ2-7,CATSDSSRPYEQYF,TGTGCCACCAGTGATTCTAGCCGACCCTACGAGCAGTACTTC
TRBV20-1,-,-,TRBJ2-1,CSARGIGLFYSEQFF,TGCAGTGCTAGAGGCATCGGGCTATTCTACAGTGAGCAGTTCTTC